What follows describes a single TCR beta chain. No antigen is known for it. This sample was included in a study of OX40 agonist ivuxolimab in advanced cancers. Study observations and caveats: Among patients with partial responses at 0.1-3.0 mg/kg, clonal expansion was among the lowest.

Germline CDR1 reads LNHDA; CDR2 reads SQIVND (reference sequence). This CDR3 is built from 14 residues. The V gene end was trimmed by 8 bases and the J gene end by 0 bases; junction bases not matched to a gene: 4. Autoimmune disease history or systemic immunosuppression led to patients being barred. Data came from immunoSEQ multiplex PCR; TCRdb stores just in-frame clones and leaves some out. The table shows about 58,000 clones, with roughly 80% occurring only once. This chain joins TRBV19 and TRBJ1-3; 7 bases line up with TRBD1. The TCR was taken from an adult with an advanced solid tumor such as melanoma, head and neck, liver or kidney cancer. The material sequenced was CD4+ or CD8+ T cells sorted from blood, taken in a trial of the OX40 agonist ivuxolimab. The CDR3 bases are TGTGCCAGTTTCGACAGGGCCTCTGGAAACACCATATATTTT. Its translation: CASFDRASGNTIYF.